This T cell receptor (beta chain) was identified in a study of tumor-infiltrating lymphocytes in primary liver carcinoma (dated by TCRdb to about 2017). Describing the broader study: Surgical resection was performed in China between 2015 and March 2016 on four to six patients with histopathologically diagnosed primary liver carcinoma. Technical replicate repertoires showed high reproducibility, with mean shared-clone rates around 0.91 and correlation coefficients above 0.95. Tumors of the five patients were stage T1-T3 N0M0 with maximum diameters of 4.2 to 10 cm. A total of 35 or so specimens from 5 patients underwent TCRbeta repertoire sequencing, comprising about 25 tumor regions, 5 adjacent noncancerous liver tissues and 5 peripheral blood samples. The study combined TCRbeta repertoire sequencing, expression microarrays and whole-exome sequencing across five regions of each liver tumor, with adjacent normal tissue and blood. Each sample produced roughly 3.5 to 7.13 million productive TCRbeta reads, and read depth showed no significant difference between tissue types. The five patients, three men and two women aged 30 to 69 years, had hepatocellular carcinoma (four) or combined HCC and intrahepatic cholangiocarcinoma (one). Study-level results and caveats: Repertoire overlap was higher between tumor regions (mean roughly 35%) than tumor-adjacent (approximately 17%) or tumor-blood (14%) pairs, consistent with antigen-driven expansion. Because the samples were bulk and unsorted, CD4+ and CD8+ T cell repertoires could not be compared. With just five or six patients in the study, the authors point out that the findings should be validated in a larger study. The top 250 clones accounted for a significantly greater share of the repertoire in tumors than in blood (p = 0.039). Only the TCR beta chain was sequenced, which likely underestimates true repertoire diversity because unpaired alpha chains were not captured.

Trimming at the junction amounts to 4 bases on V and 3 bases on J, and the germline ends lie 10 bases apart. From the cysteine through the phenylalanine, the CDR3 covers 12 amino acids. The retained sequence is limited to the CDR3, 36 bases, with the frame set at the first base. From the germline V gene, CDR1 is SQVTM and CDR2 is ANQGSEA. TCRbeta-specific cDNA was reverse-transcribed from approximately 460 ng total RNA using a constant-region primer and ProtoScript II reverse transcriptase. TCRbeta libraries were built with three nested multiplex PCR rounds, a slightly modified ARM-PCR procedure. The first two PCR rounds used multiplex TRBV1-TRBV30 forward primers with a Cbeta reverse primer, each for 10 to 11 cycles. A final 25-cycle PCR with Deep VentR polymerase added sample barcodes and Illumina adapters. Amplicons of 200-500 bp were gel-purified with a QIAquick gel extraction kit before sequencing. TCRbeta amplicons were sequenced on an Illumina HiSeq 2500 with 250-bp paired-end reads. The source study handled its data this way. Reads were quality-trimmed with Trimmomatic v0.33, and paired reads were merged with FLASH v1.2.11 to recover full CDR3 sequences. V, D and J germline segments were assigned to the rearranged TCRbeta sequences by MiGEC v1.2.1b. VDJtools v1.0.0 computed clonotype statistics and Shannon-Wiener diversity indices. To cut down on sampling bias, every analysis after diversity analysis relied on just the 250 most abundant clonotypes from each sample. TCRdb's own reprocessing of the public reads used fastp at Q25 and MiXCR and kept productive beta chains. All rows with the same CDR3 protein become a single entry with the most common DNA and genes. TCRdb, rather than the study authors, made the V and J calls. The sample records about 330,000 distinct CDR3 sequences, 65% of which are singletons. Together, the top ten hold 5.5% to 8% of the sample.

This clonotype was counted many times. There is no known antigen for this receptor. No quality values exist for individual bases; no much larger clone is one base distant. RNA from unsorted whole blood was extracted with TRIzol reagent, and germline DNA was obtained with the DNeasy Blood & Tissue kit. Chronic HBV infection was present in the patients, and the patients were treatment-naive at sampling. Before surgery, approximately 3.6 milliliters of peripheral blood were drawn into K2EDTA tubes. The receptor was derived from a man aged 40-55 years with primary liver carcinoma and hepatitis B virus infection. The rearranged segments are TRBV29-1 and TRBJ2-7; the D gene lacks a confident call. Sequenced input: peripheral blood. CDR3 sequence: CSVAVGNYEQYF. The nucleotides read TGCAGCGTTGCCGTAGGAAACTACGAGCAGTACTTC.